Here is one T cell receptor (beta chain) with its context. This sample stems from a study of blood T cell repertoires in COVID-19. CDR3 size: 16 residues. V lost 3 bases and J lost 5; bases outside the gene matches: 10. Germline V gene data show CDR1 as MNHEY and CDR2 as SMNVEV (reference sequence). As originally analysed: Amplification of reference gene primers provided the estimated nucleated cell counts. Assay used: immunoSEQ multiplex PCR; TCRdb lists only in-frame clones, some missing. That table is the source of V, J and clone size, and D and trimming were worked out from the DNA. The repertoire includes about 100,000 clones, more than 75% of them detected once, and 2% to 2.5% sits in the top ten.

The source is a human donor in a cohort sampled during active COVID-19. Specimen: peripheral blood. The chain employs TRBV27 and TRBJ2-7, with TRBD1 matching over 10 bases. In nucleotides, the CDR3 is TGTGCCAGCAGTTTCATCCGGGACAGGGGACCGAACGAGCAGTACTTC. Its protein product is CASSFIRDRGPNEQYF.